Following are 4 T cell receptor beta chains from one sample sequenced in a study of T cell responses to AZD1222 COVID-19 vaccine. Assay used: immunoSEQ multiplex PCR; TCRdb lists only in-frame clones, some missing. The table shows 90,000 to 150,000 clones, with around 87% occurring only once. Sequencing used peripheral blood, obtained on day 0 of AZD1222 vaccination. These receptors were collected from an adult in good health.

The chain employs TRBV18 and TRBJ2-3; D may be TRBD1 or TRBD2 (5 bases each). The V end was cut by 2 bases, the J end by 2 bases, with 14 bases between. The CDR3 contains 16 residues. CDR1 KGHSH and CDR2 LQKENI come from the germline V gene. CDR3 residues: CASSPASRGLTDTQYF. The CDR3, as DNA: TGTGCCAGCTCACCAGCTTCCCGGGGCCTCACAGATACGCAGTATTTT.

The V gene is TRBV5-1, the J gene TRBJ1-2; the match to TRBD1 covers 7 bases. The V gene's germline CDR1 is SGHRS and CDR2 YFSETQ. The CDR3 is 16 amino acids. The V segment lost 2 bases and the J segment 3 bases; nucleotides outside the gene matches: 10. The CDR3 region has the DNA TGCGCCAGCAGCTTCCAGGGGGTGGAGAATGACTATGGCTACACCTTC. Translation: CASSFQGVENDYGYTF.

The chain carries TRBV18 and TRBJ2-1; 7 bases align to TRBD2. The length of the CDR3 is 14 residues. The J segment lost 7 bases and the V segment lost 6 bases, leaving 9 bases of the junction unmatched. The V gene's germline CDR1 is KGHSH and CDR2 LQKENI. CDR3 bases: TGTGCCAGCTCCGCTAGCGGTGGGAAGAATGAGCAGTTCTTC. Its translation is CASSASGGKNEQFF.

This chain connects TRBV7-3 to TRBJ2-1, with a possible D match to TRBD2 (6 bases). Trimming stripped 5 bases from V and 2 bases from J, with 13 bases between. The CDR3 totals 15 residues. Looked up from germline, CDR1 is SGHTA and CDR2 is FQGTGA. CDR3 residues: CASSPRLGPYNEQFF. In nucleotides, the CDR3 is TGTGCCAGCAGCCCGAGACTAGGCCCCTACAATGAGCAGTTCTTC.